Below are 26 T cell receptor beta chains sequenced from a single sample in a study of response to subunit inactivated influenza vaccine. Using its own MiXCR run on the RT-PCR reads, TCRdb lists one record per CDR3 protein. The profile shows roughly 710,000 distinct CDR3 sequences, 14% of them singletons. The starting material was PBMCs from blood, obtained 14 days before vaccination. The receptors come from a man in his fifties who received an inactivated influenza vaccine.

This clonotype was seen a handful of times. The gene calls are TRBV10-3 and TRBJ2-7; D is perhaps TRBD1 or TRBD2 (5 bases each). Trimming left V 10 bases short and J 1 base short, with 14 bases between. This CDR3 spans 13 amino acids. The germline gives CDR1 ENHRY, CDR2 SYGVKD. This CDR3 reads CATTVGGSYEQYF. CDR3 bases: TGTGCCACGACAGTCGGAGGTTCCTACGAGCAGTACTTC.

This clonotype was found a few times. This rearrangement joins TRBV4-2 to TRBJ2-7; the D is unclear. Trimming removed 1 base from V and 2 bases from J, with 9 bases in between. Germline V gene lookup returns CDR1 LGHNA and CDR2 YNFKEQ. The CDR3 runs to 14 residues. The CDR3 bases are TGTGCCAGCAGCCAAGGTATGCGCACCTACGAGCAGTACTTC. Protein: CASSQGMRTYEQYF.

This clonotype turned up a few times. This chain uses TRBV7-2 with TRBJ2-7; 12 bases agree with TRBD2. The CDR3 is made up of 14 amino acids. Germline-derived CDR1 and CDR2 are SGHTA and FQGNSA. The V segment lost 5 bases and the J segment 2 bases; nucleotides outside the gene matches: 1. CDR3 region: CASSGTSGPYEQYF. DNA for the CDR3: TGTGCCAGCAGCGGGACTAGCGGGCCCTACGAGCAGTACTTC.

The V gene is TRBV12-3 or TRBV12-4, the J gene TRBJ2-7, with 9 bases lining up with TRBD2. Trimming took 2 bases from V and 5 from J; bases not matched to a gene: 4. The CDR3 length is 14 residues. CDR3 in DNA: TGTGCCAGCAGTTTACTCGCTAGCGGGAACGAGCAGTACTTC. Encoded protein: CASSLLASGNEQYF.

The rearrangement links TRBV18 to TRBJ2-3, with 7 bases lining up with TRBD1. This CDR3 contains 16 residues. J lost 1 base, V lost 0 bases, and 4 bases had no gene match. Germline CDR1 is KGHSH and CDR2 is LQKENI. Written as DNA, the CDR3 is TGTGCCAGCTCACCACCGGGACAGCCACGCACAGATACGCAGTATTTT. This codes for CASSPPGQPRTDTQYF.

The table lists this clonotype with many counts. The V call is TRBV4-3, the J call TRBJ2-7; TRBD2 agrees at 8 bases. Germline V gives CDR1 LGHNA, CDR2 YSLEER. Trimming cost V 0 bases and J 3 bases; bases outside gene matches: 10. This CDR3 spans 17 amino acids. CDR3 sequence reads: CASSQDLRGLANYEQYF. CDR3 sequence (DNA): TGCGCCAGCAGCCAAGATTTGAGAGGACTAGCAAACTACGAGCAGTACTTC.

This clonotype came up a few times. V and J are TRBV5-1 and TRBJ2-1; no clear D gene. CDR1 and CDR2 (germline): SGHRS, YFSETQ. Trimming took 0 bases from V and 5 from J, leaving 6 bases between them. The CDR3 runs 13 residues. CDR3: CASSLEVHNEQFF. As DNA, the CDR3 is TGCGCCAGCAGCTTGGAGGTACACAATGAGCAGTTCTTC.

This clonotype showed up many times. This chain connects TRBV21-1 to TRBJ2-7; the table's D call, TRBD2, has no DNA check behind it. TRBV21-1 is shown as a pseudogene. The CDR3 is made up of 15 amino acids. CDR3 in amino acids: CASSLLAGGINEQYF. CDR3 DNA: TGTGCCAGCAGCCTACTAGCGGGAGGAATCAACGAGCAGTACTTC.

The chain's CDR3 is CASTLDRERPETQYF. The CDR3 DNA sequence: TGTGCCAGCACCCTTGACAGGGAGCGGCCAGAGACCCAGTACTTC. V is TRBV6-1 and J is TRBJ2-5, with 7 bases that match TRBD1. Germline V gives CDR1 MNHNS, CDR2 SASEGT. V shed 7 bases, J shed 4 bases, and the junction held 12 bases outside the gene matches. The CDR3 loop spans 15 amino acids.

The V and J genes are TRBV10-1 and TRBJ2-7; 7 nucleotides agree with TRBD2. With 0 bases clipped from V and 2 bases from J, the junction kept 10 bases outside the gene matches. The CDR3 spans 17 residues. Looked up from germline, CDR1 is WNHNN and CDR2 is SYGVQD (reference sequence). CDR3 in DNA: TGCGCCAGCAGTGAGTCGGTCCCTAGCGGTTATCCCTACGAGCAGTACTTC. Translating gives CASSESVPSGYPYEQYF.

The sample holds a few counts of this clonotype. The chain recombines TRBV7-2 with TRBJ2-5, with a tentative D call TRBD2 (6 bases). The ends were cut back, 5 bases at V and 2 bases at J, with 12 bases in the middle. In germline, CDR1 is SGHTA, CDR2 FQGNSA. The CDR3 covers 14 residues. The CDR3 nucleotides are TGTGCCAGCAGCCCCACTCTAGCGCAAGAGACCCAGTACTTC. Its translation is CASSPTLAQETQYF. The whole variable domain, filled in from reference TRBV7-2 and TRBJ2-5, reads GAGVSQSPSNKVTEKGKDVELRCDPISGHTALYWYRQSLGQGLEFLIYFQGNSAPDKSGLPSDRFSAERTGGSVSTLTIQRTQQEDSAVYLCASSPTLAQETQYFGPGTRLLVL.

The chain is built from TRBV2 and TRBJ2-7; D possibly corresponds to TRBD2 (5 bases). V was trimmed by 1 base and J by 0 bases, leaving 19 bases between them. There are 18 residues in the CDR3. Per germline, CDR1 SNHLY and CDR2 FYNNEI. The CDR3 coding sequence is TGTGCCAGCAGTGAAGGCCCCCCCCGGACTGGGAGCTCCTACGAGCAGTACTTC. Translation gives CASSEGPPRTGSSYEQYF. Full variable domain (rest looked up from reference TRBV2 and TRBJ2-7): EPEVTQTPSHQVTQMGQEVILRCVPISNHLYFYWYRQILGQKVEFLVSFYNNEISEKSEIFDDQFSVERPDGSNFTLKIRSTKLEDSAMYFCASSEGPPRTGSSYEQYFGPGTRLTVT.

This rearrangement joins TRBV6-5 to TRBJ2-3, with TRBD2 as a possible D gene (5 bases). The germline V gene encodes CDR1 MNHEY and CDR2 SVGAGI. Trimming took off 3 bases at V and 3 bases at J, with 16 bases between the two ends. CDR3 size: 16 residues. This chain's CDR3 is CASSYNGEGWTDTQYF. CDR3 in DNA: TGTGCCAGCAGTTATAACGGTGAGGGTTGGACAGATACGCAGTATTTT.

This clonotype was counted at least ten times. J is TRBJ2-2 and V is TRBV4-2, with TRBD2 matching over 8 bases. CDR1 and CDR2 from the germline V gene are LGHNA and YNFKEQ. The CDR3 length is 16 residues. V was clipped by 0 bases and J by 5 bases; unmatched bases: 5. The CDR3 DNA reads TGTGCCAGCAGCCAAGAGGCTAGCGGGTATACCGGGGAGCTGTTTTTT. Its translation is CASSQEASGYTGELFF.

This clonotype was seen a handful of times. This chain links TRBV29-1 with TRBJ1-1; tentatively, D is TRBD1 (5 bases). The CDR3 length is 13 residues. V shed 5 bases and J shed 4 bases, with 14 bases lying between them. Looked up from germline, CDR1 is SQVTM and CDR2 is ANQGSEA. Here the CDR3 DNA reads TGCAGCGTTTCATGGGGTGGGGGCACTGAAGCTTTCTTT. Protein sequence: CSVSWGGGTEAFF.

This chain joins TRBV28 and TRBJ2-7; D is possibly TRBD2 (6 bases). CDR1 is MDHEN and CDR2 is SYDVKM in the germline V gene. This CDR3 contains 17 residues. The germline V and J ends were trimmed by 6 bases and 0 bases, with 21 bases remaining between them. CDR3 DNA: TGTGCCAGCAGCCTCAAGGTCGGGGACTCTCTCTCCTACGAGCAGTACTTC. Translation gives CASSLKVGDSLSYEQYF.

CDR3 protein: CSVLSHRADIQYF. CDR3 sequence (DNA): TGCAGCGTCCTATCCCACAGGGCGGACATTCAGTACTTC. The chain has TRBV29-1 and TRBJ2-4; possible D gene TRBD1, 6 bases. This CDR3 is 13 amino acids long. The germline V gene encodes CDR1 SQVTM and CDR2 ANQGSEA. The V gene lost 6 bases and the J gene lost 8 bases, with 17 bases spanning the gap.

This clonotype was picked up many times. This sequence joins TRBV7-2 and TRBJ1-4, with D hard to call. Trimming took off 5 bases at V and 0 bases at J, with 7 bases between the two ends. The CDR3 is made up of 14 amino acids. CDR1 is SGHTA and CDR2 is FQGNSA in the germline V gene. The CDR3 reads CASSRAATNEKLFF. The CDR3 DNA reads as TGTGCCAGCAGCAGGGCGGCAACTAATGAAAAACTGTTTTTT.

In this sample, this clonotype turned up a few times. In nucleotides, the CDR3 is TGTGCCAGCAACTTCGGGCAGGTTCTCTCTGGAAACACCATATATTTT. This translates into CASNFGQVLSGNTIYF. The J gene is TRBJ1-3, the V gene TRBV12-3 or TRBV12-4; D unresolved. Trimming took off 7 bases at V and 0 bases at J, with 16 bases between the two ends. CDR3 size: 16 residues.

The sample holds a few counts of this clonotype. The chain is built from TRBV11-2 and TRBJ2-1; TRBD2 is a possible D gene (6 bases). The CDR3 sequence is 18 residues long. Germline CDR1 SGHAT, CDR2 FQNNGV. V was cut by 1 base and J by 4 bases, with 20 bases left in between. The CDR3 nucleotides read TGTGCCAGCAGCTTAGGTAGCCAGGTCGGGGGACTTTACAATGAGCAGTTCTTC. It codes for CASSLGSQVGGLYNEQFF.

The chain joins TRBV28 to TRBJ2-5; 9 bases align to TRBD1. The CDR3 spans 15 residues. Germline assignment: CDR1 MDHEN and CDR2 SYDVKM. J lost 5 bases, V lost 6 bases, and 10 bases had no gene match. The CDR3 DNA reads TGTGCCAGCAGACGGGACAGGGTGGAGCGGGAGACCCAGTACTTC. Amino acids: CASRRDRVERETQYF.

This clonotype was observed a few times. The chain couples TRBV10-3 to TRBJ1-2; unclear D gene. The CDR3 is 12 amino acids. In germline, CDR1 is ENHRY, CDR2 SYGVKD. The V gene lost 3 bases and the J gene lost 6 bases, with 8 bases spanning the gap. The chain's CDR3 is CAISEQNHGYTF. The CDR3 DNA follows: TGTGCCATCAGTGAACAGAATCATGGCTACACCTTC.

The chain has TRBV24-1 and TRBJ2-7, with 16 bases fitting TRBD2. Per germline, CDR1 KGHDR and CDR2 SFDVKD. The junction had 13 bases not matched to a gene; V was cut back by 4 bases and J by 8 bases. This CDR3 spans 18 amino acids. CDR3 nucleotides: TGTGCCACCAGTGACCCGGGACTAGCGGGAGGGCCTTCCGCTCAGCAGTACTTC. Amino acids: CATSDPGLAGGPSAQQYF.

This clonotype was counted a few times. V gene TRBV30 combines with J gene TRBJ2-3, with TRBD2 identical over 8 bases. V lost 0 bases to trimming and J lost 6 bases; unmatched junction nucleotides: 8. Germline CDR1 reads GTSNPN; CDR2 reads SVGIG (reference sequence). The CDR3 consists of 15 residues. CDR3 protein: CAWSVGRLAPDTQYF. Here the CDR3 DNA reads TGTGCCTGGAGTGTAGGGCGACTAGCGCCCGATACGCAGTATTTT.

The gene calls are TRBV10-2 and TRBJ2-7, with a possible D match to TRBD1 (6 bases). The CDR3 is made up of 14 amino acids. Trimming removed 10 bases at V and 3 bases at J, with 19 bases between. The germline CDR1 and CDR2 sequences are WSHSY and SAAADI. The chain's CDR3 is CATILGGSGYEQYF. CDR3 in DNA: TGCGCCACCATACTAGGGGGATCGGGCTACGAGCAGTACTTC.

The table lists this clonotype with a few counts. The chain couples TRBV12-3 or TRBV12-4 to TRBJ1-6; tentatively, D is TRBD1 (6 bases). The V end lost 1 base, the J end lost 9 bases, and 13 bases lay between the germline ends. The CDR3 spans 15 residues. As DNA, the CDR3 is TGTGCCAGCAGTTTAGATACGGACAGATCTTCACCCCTCCACTTT. It encodes CASSLDTDRSSPLHF.